A selection of T cell receptor beta chains follows, all from one sample in a study of metastatic and nonmetastatic thyroid tumors. With MiXCR, TCRdb reprocessed the PCR reads. The profile covers tens of thousands of clones, with roughly 25% appearing a single time and more than 12% taken by the ten largest. Sequences were obtained from blood. Receptors were obtained from a female donor with papillary thyroid cancer or a benign thyroid nodule (not recorded which). Some clones in this sample may be carry-over from other donors' samples. Each CDR3 is given with its conserved first and last residue. D genes are given only for firm matches. Size is stated for part of the rows, as once, few or many counts, or as a class when the clone is expanded.

>TRBJ2-1|TRBV7-6|many|-
CASSSRQGLSYNEQFF
TGTGCCAGCAGTTCCCGACAGGGACTCTCCTACAATGAGCAGTTCTTC
>TRBJ2-4|TRBV3-1|many|-
CASSQGLAGLAKNIQYF
TGTGCCAGCAGCCAAGGCCTCGCGGGACTAGCCAAAAACATTCAGTACTTC
>TRBJ2-2|TRBV6-1|few|-
CASRASVLGELFF
TGTGCCAGCAGAGCTAGCGTGCTCGGGGAGCTGTTTTTT
>TRBJ2-7|TRBV6-2/TRBV6-3|medium-sized|TRBD2
CASSYPGLAGGRREQYF
TGTGCCAGCAGTTACCCGGGACTAGCGGGAGGGAGGCGCGAGCAGTACTTC
>TRBJ1-2|TRBV4-2|-|TRBD1
CASSQSGTVPRAEGYTF
TGTGCCAGCAGCCAATCCGGGACAGTCCCGAGAGCTGAAGGCTACACCTTC
>TRBJ2-7|TRBV28|-|TRBD1
CASSIGDRVSEQYF
TGTGCCAGCAGCATAGGGGACAGGGTTTCCGAGCAGTACTTC
>TRBJ2-4|TRBV27|-|TRBD2
CARSSYIAGGPGNIQYF
TGTGCCAGGAGTTCCTACATAGCGGGAGGGCCAGGAAACATTCAGTACTTC
>TRBJ1-2|TRBV12-3/TRBV12-4|few|-
CASSLVREHGYTF
TGTGCCAGCAGTTTAGTACGGGAACATGGCTACACCTTC
>TRBJ2-3|TRBV3-1|many|-
CASSLLRVTDTQYF
TGTGCCAGCAGCCTCCTCCGGGTCACAGATACGCAGTATTTT
>TRBJ2-1|TRBV30|many|-
CACPSRVHNEQFF
TGTGCCTGCCCCTCGAGGGTTCACAATGAGCAGTTCTTC
>TRBJ2-3|TRBV27|-|-
CASTTRPSTDTQYF
TGTGCCAGCACCACCAGACCTAGCACAGATACGCAGTATTTT
>TRBJ2-3|TRBV20-1|many|TRBD1
CSARGDRGRTDTQYF
TGCAGTGCTAGAGGGGACAGGGGGCGCACAGATACGCAGTATTTT
>TRBJ1-5|TRBV6-2/TRBV6-3|few|-
CASSYPSGQPPHF
TGTGCCAGCAGTTACCCCAGCGGTCAGCCCCCCCATTTT
>TRBJ1-1|TRBV11-2|-|-
CASSRGHSNTEAFF
TGTGCCAGCAGCCGGGGACATTCAAACACTGAAGCTTTCTTT
>TRBJ2-1|TRBV19|few|-
CASKTGTPYNEQFF
TGTGCCAGTAAAACCGGGACACCTTACAATGAGCAGTTCTTC
>TRBJ1-6|TRBV20-1|-|TRBD1
CSARDLRQGSNSPLHF
TGCAGTGCTAGAGATTTAAGACAGGGCTCTAATTCACCCCTCCACTTT
>TRBJ2-1|TRBV11-2|-|-
CASSSYRVDQFF
TGTGCCAGCAGCTCCTACAGGGTAGATCAGTTCTTC
>TRBJ1-2|TRBV19|few|-
CASSNSQRFSGYTF
TGTGCCAGTAGCAACAGCCAGCGATTCTCTGGCTACACCTTC
>TRBJ1-3|TRBV6-2/TRBV6-3|few|-
CASSYPRAAGRNTIYF
TGTGCCAGCAGTTACCCACGAGCGGCGGGACGAAACACCATATATTTT
>TRBJ2-3|TRBV5-1|-|TRBD2
CASSWGTSGDTQYF
TGCGCCAGCAGCTGGGGGACTAGTGGAGATACGCAGTATTTT
>TRBJ2-7|TRBV30|many|-
CAWARQAHEQYF
TGTGCCTGGGCCCGACAGGCCCACGAGCAGTACTTC
>TRBJ1-2|TRBV4-1|many|TRBD1
CASSQRQGAWGYGYTF
TGCGCCAGCAGCCAACGCCAGGGGGCATGGGGCTATGGCTACACCTTC
>TRBJ2-3|TRBV20-1|medium-sized|-
CSALLTDTQYF
TGCAGTGCGCTCCTAACAGATACGCAGTATTTT
>TRBJ2-2|TRBV18|many|-
CASSPGQTNTGELFF
TGTGCCAGCTCACCGGGGCAGACAAACACCGGGGAGCTGTTTTTT
>TRBJ2-1|TRBV6-4|many|-
CASALTTYNEQFF
TGTGCCAGCGCTCTGACTACCTACAATGAGCAGTTCTTC
>TRBJ2-7|TRBV4-2|-|-
CASSQVQGSVDEQYF
TGTGCCAGCAGCCAAGTTCAGGGGAGCGTCGACGAGCAGTACTTC
>TRBJ1-1|TRBV7-3|many|-
CASSLGEGGTEAFF
TGTGCCAGCAGCCTCGGTGAGGGGGGCACTGAAGCTTTCTTT
>TRBJ2-7|TRBV9|many|TRBD2
CASSEGTSGSYEQYF
TGTGCCAGCAGCGAAGGGACTAGCGGGTCCTACGAGCAGTACTTC
>TRBJ1-4|TRBV9|many|TRBD1
CASSEAGTGEKLFF
TGTGCCAGCAGCGAGGCCGGGACAGGGGAAAAACTGTTTTTT
>TRBJ2-2|TRBV28|few|TRBD2
CASTRSGIGELFF
TGTGCCAGCACCCGGAGCGGGATCGGGGAGCTGTTTTTT
>TRBJ2-2|TRBV6-2/TRBV6-3|few|TRBD2
CASIYLPGGAGELFF
TGTGCCAGCATTTACCTACCCGGGGGGGCCGGCGAGCTGTTTTTT